One T cell receptor (beta chain) is described in this entry. This clonotype was observed many times. The antigen this receptor binds is unknown. No much larger clone is present one base from it, and per-base qualities are unavailable. This entry belongs to a study of CD4 and CD8 cells across lung adenocarcinoma regions (dated by TCRdb to the late 2010s). Concerning the study at large: To look at intratumor heterogeneity in the T cell receptor repertoire, the study compared tumor centers against tumor margins.

V drops 6 bases and J drops 0 bases, leaving 15 bases in between. Including cysteine and phenylalanine, the CDR3 has 15 amino acids. Here the CDR3 DNA is all that survives: 45 bases in frame from base 1. The CDR1 and CDR2 encoded by the germline V gene are MNHNS and SASEGT. Library prep was done by PCR. Sequencing relied on a HiSeq X Ten. The public sequencing data were trimmed at Q25 with fastp and processed into clonotypes with MiXCR by TCRdb, which kept only in-frame beta chains. Rows merge per CDR3 protein into single entries with the most common DNA and genes. This sample gives about 19,000 distinct CDR3 sequences in total; 46% of them show up just once. The ten most abundant clones make up roughly a fifth of the sample. Donors were patients with localized lung adenocarcinoma, a subtype of non-small cell lung cancer. The margins of localized lung adenocarcinomas were where the samples came from. For TCR repertoire analysis, CD4+ T cells from tumor tissue were profiled apart from CD8+ T cells.

The clonotype comes from a male donor with lung adenocarcinoma. The CD4 and CD8 labels of this study may be unreliable. The V and J genes are TRBV6-1 and TRBJ2-7; the D gene cannot be resolved reliably. Sample: CD4+ T cells from the margin of a lung tumor. The sample's cell subset or site, from its label and the paper: tumor margin region. The DNA sequence follows: TGTGCCAGCAGGAGTACCTCAAAGGCCTCCTACGAGCAGTACTTC. It translates to CASRSTSKASYEQYF.